These 11 T cell receptor beta chains share one sample of origin, sequenced in a study of blood T cell repertoires in COVID-19. The table came from immunoSEQ multiplex PCR; TCRdb's copy has only in-frame clones and leaves some out. The repertoire holds approximately 270,000 clones, with 70% to 90% as singletons. The material sequenced was peripheral blood. Receptor source: a man aged 18-30 years with active or convalescent COVID-19.

This sequence joins TRBV5-5 and TRBJ1-1; 7 positions agree with TRBD1. The J segment lost 8 bases and the V segment lost 0 bases, leaving 13 bases of the junction unmatched. CDR1 and CDR2 from the germline V gene are SGHKS and YYEKEE (reference sequence). The CDR3 loop spans 16 amino acids. This CDR3 reads CASSLEPGGGLFEAFF. The CDR3 bases are TGTGCCAGCAGCTTGGAACCAGGGGGAGGATTGTTCGAAGCTTTCTTT.

There are a few counts of this clone. The genes are TRBV9 and TRBJ2-1; 9 positions match TRBD2. The CDR3 length is 15 residues. Germline CDR1 is SGDLS and CDR2 is YYNGEE. Germline trimming cut 4 bases from V and 6 bases from J; bases unmatched to any gene: 8. DNA of the CDR3: TGTGCCAGCAGCCTCGGGACTAGCTATGTCAATGAGCAGTTCTTC. Translation: CASSLGTSYVNEQFF.

This chain uses TRBV7-9 with TRBJ1-3; D perhaps matches TRBD1 (6 bases). Germline CDR1 is SEHNR and CDR2 is FQNEAQ (reference sequence). V was cut by 6 bases and J by 2 bases, with 14 bases left in between. The CDR3 contains 15 residues. CDR3 sequence reads: CASRLGGHPGNTIYF. The CDR3 DNA reads TGTGCCAGCAGGCTTGGGGGACATCCTGGAAACACCATATATTTT.

The sample holds one count of this clone. The J gene is TRBJ2-1, the V gene TRBV5-4; a weak D match, TRBD1 (6 bases). The CDR3 loop spans 15 amino acids. The ends were cut back, 4 bases at V and 4 bases at J, with 15 bases in the middle. The germline V gene encodes CDR1 SGHNT and CDR2 YYREEE (reference sequence). CDR3 amino acids: CASSPGHWDYNEQFF. The DNA of the CDR3 is TGTGCCAGCAGCCCGGGACATTGGGATTACAATGAGCAGTTCTTC.

The chain has TRBV4-1 and TRBJ1-1, with 7 bases identical to TRBD1. J lost 8 bases, V lost 6 bases, and 21 bases had no gene match. The CDR3 consists of 17 residues. The germline gives CDR1 MGHRA, CDR2 YSYEKL. The CDR3 DNA sequence: TGCGCCAGCAGGAACCACCGAATAGGACAGGACAAGTCCGAAGCTTTCTTT. Translation: CASRNHRIGQDKSEAFF.

The V call is TRBV19, the J call TRBJ1-1, with D possibly TRBD1 on 5 matching bases. This CDR3 has 14 residues. From germline, CDR1 is LNHDA and CDR2 SQIVND (reference sequence). V lost 7 bases and J lost 7, with 19 bases in between. The CDR3 nucleotides are TGTGCCAGTACCCCTCCGGGGGGGACCTATGAAGCTTTCTTT. Its translation: CASTPPGGTYEAFF. Full variable domain (missing parts from reference TRBV19 and TRBJ1-1): DGGITQSPKYLFRKEGQNVTLSCEQNLNHDAMYWYRQDPGQGLRLIYYSQIVNDFQKGDIAEGYSVSREKKESFPLTVTSAQKNPTAFYLCASTPPGGTYEAFFGQGTRLTVV.

The chain has TRBV5-1 and TRBJ1-1; D remains ambiguous. The ends were cut back, 3 bases at V and 2 bases at J, with 14 bases in the middle. The CDR3 runs to 15 residues. Germline CDR1 SGHRS, CDR2 YFSETQ. This CDR3 is CASSSRGRHNTEAFF. In nucleotides, the CDR3 is TGCGCCAGCAGCTCCCGCGGGCGGCATAACACTGAAGCTTTCTTT.

This chain links TRBV30 with TRBJ1-3, with D unclear. CDR3 length equals 13 residues. Germline V lookup: CDR1 GTSNPN, CDR2 SVGIG (reference sequence). The V end lost 4 bases, the J end lost 0 bases, and 7 bases lay between the germline ends. CDR3 residues: CAWNRDSGNTIYF. The CDR3 coding sequence is TGTGCCTGGAACCGGGACTCTGGAAACACCATATATTTT. The entire variable domain, with the rest obtained from reference TRBV30 and TRBJ1-3, is as follows: SQTIHQWPATLVQPVGSPLSLECTVEGTSNPNLYWYRQAAGRGLQLLFYSVGIGQISSEVPQNLSASRPQDRQFILSSKKLLLSDSGFYLCAWNRDSGNTIYFGEGSWLTVV.

This clone was seen a few times. This chain uses TRBV5-1 with TRBJ2-7, with D maybe TRBD1 (6 bases). V lost 3 bases and J lost 0, with 13 bases in between. Germline assignment: CDR1 SGHRS and CDR2 YFSETQ. The CDR3 is made up of 15 amino acids. The CDR3 here is CASSYGTQSSYEQYF. The CDR3 DNA follows: TGCGCCAGCAGCTACGGGACACAGAGCTCCTACGAGCAGTACTTC.

Of note for this clone: Other DNA sequences in this specimen translate into the identical CDR3. The chain is built from TRBV19 and TRBJ2-7; perhaps TRBD2 as D (6 bases). Looked up from germline, CDR1 is LNHDA and CDR2 is SQIVND (reference sequence). V lost 3 bases to trimming and J lost 3 bases, with 9 bases between them. The CDR3 length is 13 residues. CDR3 DNA sequence: TGTGCCAGTAGTATTGGGCGGGGCTACGAGCAGTACTTC. Its translation: CASSIGRGYEQYF.

The chain links TRBV7-9 to TRBJ1-1, with D possibly TRBD1 on 5 matching bases. V was cut by 4 bases and J by 3 bases, with 9 bases left in between. The CDR3 spans 13 residues. CDR1 is SEHNR, CDR2 FQNEAQ, per germline (reference sequence). The CDR3 here is CASSSRQHTEAFF. In DNA form, the CDR3 reads TGTGCCAGCAGCTCAAGACAGCACACTGAAGCTTTCTTT. Looking up the rest from reference TRBV7-9 and TRBJ1-1 gives the full variable domain: DTGVSQNPRHKITKRGQNVTFRCDPISEHNRLYWYRQTLGQGPEFLTYFQNEAQLEKSRLLSDRFSAERPKGSFSTLEIQRTEQGDSAMYLCASSSRQHTEAFFGQGTRLTVV.